The 23 T cell receptor beta chains presented below share a single source sample, sequenced in a study of PD-L1 blockade in urothelial cancer. Sequenced by immunoSEQ multiplex PCR; TCRdb stores in-frame clones only, minus some. The sample consists of roughly 43,000 clones, more than 75% of them appearing once. The sample in question was PBMCs, obtained around atezolizumab (anti-PD-L1) treatment. All receptors come from a man aged 70 or older with urothelial cancer.

CDR3: CASSNPSDGVYGYTF. In DNA form, the CDR3 reads TGTGCCAGCAGCAACCCCTCTGACGGGGTATATGGCTACACCTTC. This rearrangement joins TRBV6-5 to TRBJ1-2; the D is unclear. CDR1 MNHEY and CDR2 SVGAGI come from the germline V gene. Trimming cost V 6 bases and J 5 bases, with 19 bases left between them. The CDR3 extends over 15 amino acids.

This clone was seen just once. CDR3 nucleotides: TGTGCCAGTAGTACCCGACAGGATGTCGGGACCCAGTACTTC. This encodes CASSTRQDVGTQYF. The chain carries TRBV19 and TRBJ2-5; D possibly corresponds to TRBD1 (6 bases). The CDR3 is 14 residues long. The V end lost 4 bases, the J end lost 7 bases, and 16 bases lay between the germline ends. CDR1 is LNHDA and CDR2 is SQIVND in the germline V gene (reference sequence). Looking up the rest from reference TRBV19 and TRBJ2-5 gives the full variable domain: DGGITQSPKYLFRKEGQNVTLSCEQNLNHDAMYWYRQDPGQGLRLIYYSQIVNDFQKGDIAEGYSVSREKKESFPLTVTSAQKNPTAFYLCASSTRQDVGTQYFGPGTRLLVL.

This chain connects TRBV19 to TRBJ1-4; D is ambiguous. With 3 bases removed from V and 1 base from J, the gap between germline ends came to 6 bases. Looked up from germline, CDR1 is LNHDA and CDR2 is SQIVND (reference sequence). This CDR3 spans 14 amino acids. This CDR3 reads CASSMGGTNEKLFF. CDR3 DNA sequence: TGTGCCAGTAGTATGGGAGGAACTAATGAAAAACTGTTTTTT.

This chain joins TRBV10-3 and TRBJ1-4, with unresolved D. CDR1 is ENHRY, CDR2 SYGVKD, per germline. V gave up 9 bases and J gave up 5 bases, with 13 bases separating them. The CDR3 sequence is 13 residues long. CDR3: CAISDGENEKLFF. Written as DNA, the CDR3 is TGTGCCATTTCAGACGGAGAGAATGAAAAACTGTTTTTT.

This clone was recorded once. J is TRBJ2-2 and V is TRBV19, with 10 bases that match TRBD1. Unmatched junction bases numbered 4, after V lost 6 bases and J lost 6 bases. The CDR3 length is 14 residues. Germline V gene data show CDR1 as LNHDA and CDR2 as SQIVND (reference sequence). CDR3 residues: CASSATGGSGELFF. The DNA for the CDR3 is TGTGCCAGTAGCGCGACAGGGGGCTCCGGGGAGCTGTTTTTT.

A single count supports this clone. The rearrangement links TRBV6-4 to TRBJ1-1; D perhaps matches TRBD1 (6 bases). Germline V gene sequence: CDR1 MRHNA, CDR2 SNTAGT. V was trimmed by 3 bases and J by 3 bases, leaving 17 bases between them. The CDR3 covers 16 residues. CDR3 residues: CASSEFPGVGYTEAFF. The CDR3 DNA follows: TGTGCCAGCAGTGAGTTCCCAGGGGTCGGGTACACTGAAGCTTTCTTT.

This clone was observed a few times. The chain is built from TRBV29-1 and TRBJ1-1; TRBD1 is a possible D gene (6 bases). This CDR3 is 14 amino acids long. V lost 4 bases and J 4 bases, leaving 16 bases between the germline ends. Germline V gives CDR1 SQVTM, CDR2 ANQGSEA. CDR3 residues: CSVVPRGTGTEAFF. The CDR3 bases are TGCAGCGTTGTCCCCAGGGGTACGGGCACTGAAGCTTTCTTT.

The V and J genes are TRBV29-1 and TRBJ2-5; TRBD2 matches at 14 bases. The CDR3 runs to 14 residues. V trimming: 7 bases; J trimming: 5 bases; junction bases outside the gene matches: 6. Germline V gives CDR1 SQVTM, CDR2 ANQGSEA. CDR3 in amino acids: CSAGTSGSAETQYF. CDR3 bases: TGCAGCGCAGGGACTAGCGGGAGCGCGGAGACCCAGTACTTC.

V is TRBV6-1 and J is TRBJ2-7; D is unclear. The germline CDR1 and CDR2 sequences are MNHNS and SASEGT. Trimming took off 7 bases at V and 1 base at J, with 11 bases between the two ends. The CDR3 contains 13 residues. The CDR3 protein is CASIAPNSYEQYF. DNA for the CDR3: TGTGCCAGCATAGCCCCGAATTCCTACGAGCAGTACTTC.

This clone was counted a few times. The chain joins TRBV19 to TRBJ2-6; D might be TRBD1 (7 bases). The germline gives CDR1 LNHDA, CDR2 SQIVND (reference sequence). V was shortened by 8 bases and J by 2 bases, with 16 bases between the two germline ends. The CDR3 runs 16 residues. The CDR3 region has the DNA TGTGCCAGTCGGCAGGGGGGTAGTCCTGGGGCCAACGTCCTGACTTTC. Translating gives CASRQGGSPGANVLTF. Full variable domain (outside the CDR3, taken from reference TRBV19 and TRBJ2-6): DGGITQSPKYLFRKEGQNVTLSCEQNLNHDAMYWYRQDPGQGLRLIYYSQIVNDFQKGDIAEGYSVSREKKESFPLTVTSAQKNPTAFYLCASRQGGSPGANVLTFGAGSRLTVL.

This chain connects TRBV7-9 to TRBJ2-7, with 11 bases that match TRBD1. Germline loops: CDR1 SEHNR, CDR2 FQNEAQ (reference sequence). The CDR3 length is 14 residues. With 3 bases clipped from V and 6 bases from J, the junction kept 4 bases outside the gene matches. CDR3 loop: CASSLPGTGGEQYF. The DNA for the CDR3 is TGTGCCAGCAGCTTGCCTGGGACAGGGGGCGAGCAGTACTTC.

This clone was detected only once. The DNA for the CDR3 is TGTGCCAGCAGCTTAGATACTGGTGTGCGGGCCCAAGAGACCCAGTACTTC. Amino acids: CASSLDTGVRAQETQYF. The chain links TRBV11-2 to TRBJ2-5; tentatively, D is TRBD2 (5 bases). In germline, CDR1 is SGHAT, CDR2 FQNNGV. The CDR3 has 17 residues. V was cut by 0 bases and J by 1 base, with 15 bases left in between.

The gene calls are TRBV30 and TRBJ1-3; possible D gene TRBD1, 6 bases. Between the trimmed V and J ends, which lost 5 bases and 3 bases, there was a span of 20 bases. Germline CDR1 GTSNPN, CDR2 SVGIG (reference sequence). CDR3 length: 16 amino acids. CDR3: CAWSKQGPTRGNTIYF. DNA of the CDR3: TGTGCCTGGTCCAAACAGGGACCTACTCGTGGAAACACCATATATTTT.

The chain links TRBV4-3 to TRBJ2-5, with 8 bases lining up with TRBD2. Germline values: CDR1 LGHNA, CDR2 YSLEER. V was pared by 4 bases and J by 1 base, with 5 bases of the junction left unmatched. The CDR3 spans 15 residues. The DNA for the CDR3 is TGCGCCAGCAGCCTCTCAGCGGGAGCCCAAGAGACCCAGTACTTC. The encoded protein is CASSLSAGAQETQYF.

This rearrangement joins TRBV27 to TRBJ1-1; TRBD1 might be the D (5 bases). Trimming took 4 bases from V and 1 from J, leaving 10 bases between them. Germline lookup yields CDR1 MNHEY and CDR2 SMNVEV (reference sequence). The CDR3 extends over 14 amino acids. The CDR3 sequence is CASSSRARNTEAFF. The CDR3 DNA sequence: TGTGCCAGCAGTTCCAGGGCGAGGAACACTGAAGCTTTCTTT.

The chain combines TRBV13 with TRBJ2-1; D call uncertain. CDR3 length equals 15 residues. Trimming took 4 bases from V and 0 from J, leaving 10 bases between them. Germline V gives CDR1 PRHDT, CDR2 FYEKMQ (reference sequence). This CDR3 reads CASSSRIPSYNEQFF. The DNA for the CDR3 is TGTGCCAGCAGCTCCAGAATACCCTCCTACAATGAGCAGTTCTTC.

The chain's CDR3 is CASSSPGTGVSGANVLTF. CDR3 DNA sequence: TGTGCCAGCAGCTCTCCCGGGACAGGGGTCTCTGGGGCCAACGTCCTGACTTTC. The rearrangement joins TRBV7-9 to TRBJ2-6; 10 bases are a match to TRBD1. After removal of 4 bases from V and 0 bases from J, the junction contained 6 bases not matched to a gene. CDR3 length: 18 residues. Germline V CDR1 and CDR2: SEHNR, FQNEAQ (reference sequence).

The chain combines TRBV10-3 with TRBJ1-2; possibly TRBD1 for D (6 bases). Deletions cut 6 bases from V and 8 bases from J, with 10 bases between. The V gene's germline CDR1 is ENHRY and CDR2 SYGVKD. This CDR3 spans 11 amino acids. The CDR3 DNA follows: TGTGCCATCAGCGGACAGTGGGGCTACACCTTC. It is translated as CAISGQWGYTF.

This clone was observed a handful of times. V is TRBV7-2 and J is TRBJ2-7; 11 bases are a match to TRBD1. CDR1 and CDR2 (germline): SGHTA, FQGNSA. The junction had 6 bases not matched to a gene; V was cut back by 4 bases and J by 4 bases. CDR3 length equals 15 residues. This CDR3 is CASSSGGQGAYEQYF. The CDR3 bases are TGTGCCAGCAGCTCGGGTGGACAGGGGGCGTACGAGCAGTACTTC.

The chain has TRBV7-8 and TRBJ2-5; no definite D call. CDR1 and CDR2 from the germline V gene are SGHVS and FQNEAQ. This CDR3 spans 13 amino acids. Trimming stripped 3 bases from V and 3 bases from J, with 8 bases between. For the CDR3, the DNA is TGTGCCAGCAGCTTGCCTATTAAAGAGACCCAGTACTTC. Translating gives CASSLPIKETQYF.

The rearrangement joins TRBV6-5 to TRBJ2-1; no clear D. Germline V gene lookup returns CDR1 MNHEY and CDR2 SVGAGI. The CDR3 runs 13 residues. The germline V and J ends were trimmed by 0 bases and 7 bases, with 7 bases remaining between them. The DNA for the CDR3 is TGTGCCAGCAGTTACTCGCCTACTAATGAGCAGTTCTTC. Protein: CASSYSPTNEQFF.

The chain combines TRBV6-5 with TRBJ1-2; no clear D gene. Trimming cost V 2 bases and J 6 bases, with 16 bases left between them. CDR3 length: 15 residues. Germline V gives CDR1 MNHEY, CDR2 SVGAGI. The CDR3 reads CASSYDTSKLNGYTF. The CDR3 DNA is TGTGCCAGCAGTTACGATACTAGCAAACTCAATGGCTACACCTTC.

The J gene is TRBJ2-3, the V gene TRBV4-3; TRBD2 agrees at 11 bases. The CDR3 contains 17 residues. The J segment lost 0 bases and the V segment lost 1 base, leaving 3 bases of the junction unmatched. Germline V CDR1 and CDR2: LGHNA, YSLEER. CDR3 sequence reads: CASSQGVAGGSTDTQYF. For the CDR3, the DNA is TGCGCCAGCAGCCAAGGGGTAGCGGGAGGGAGCACAGATACGCAGTATTTT.